The T cell receptor beta chain described here comes from a study of immune heterogeneity within non-small cell lung tumors. This clonotype was detected ten times or more. The CDR3 contains 14 residues. With V trimmed by 5 bases and J by 3 bases, 5 bases remained unmatched. Germline CDR1 SEHNR, CDR2 FQNEAQ (reference sequence). With 32 V and 13 J primers, multiplex PCR amplified the TCR beta CDR3. TCRdb re-called the multiplex PCR reads with MiXCR, one entry per CDR3 protein. The table has about 3,200 distinct CDR3 sequences, about a sixth seen once. Bulk tumor genomic DNA, 450 to 750 ng per sample, was the template. From each primary tumor, several far-apart biopsies were obtained during surgery. With untreated, newly diagnosed non-small cell lung cancer, the patients went on to undergo curative surgery.

The sequencing input was lung tumor tissue. The genes are TRBV7-9 and TRBJ2-7; 9 bases are a match to TRBD1. The sequence came from a man aged 50-59 years with non-small cell lung cancer. In DNA form, the CDR3 reads TGTGCCAGCAGCACCACAGGGGGCGGCTACGAGCAGTACTTC. This codes for CASSTTGGGYEQYF.